This T cell receptor (beta chain) appears in the sequencing data of a study of cytomegalovirus exposure and HLA in healthy donors (dated by TCRdb to 2015 to 2018). Background on the whole study: An earlier analysis of some 620 of the donors reported 250 to 300 Gb of sequence data and 95 million to 120 million unique TCR beta sequences obtained from about 179 million T cells. Roughly five DR-DQ haplotypes were handled as single units for association and clustering because linkage in the cohort was strong. The later analysis used no new phenotypic data to find candidate immune exposures, relying instead on TCR beta sequences and their occurrence across donors. The genetic ancestry cluster associated with self-reported Caucasian donors included around 76% of the roughly 410 genotyped donors. A later genetic analysis used genome-wide SNP genotypes for about 60% of the roughly 700 donors, treating that subset as a discovery cohort. The study aimed to test whether signatures of past pathogen exposure could be identified by cataloging public T cell receptors. All discovery cohort repertoires had been generated on a single sequencing platform. In an earlier analysis of roughly 600 of the donors, high-throughput TCR beta sequencing was used to judge whether each TCR beta V gene segment behaved as functional or pseudogenic. Using immunosequencing, the study profiled T cell repertoires from approximately 700 subjects and related those repertoires to cytomegalovirus serostatus. To predict cytomegalovirus infection status, the study combined high-throughput TCR immunosequencing, statistical association of individual TCRs with disease status, and machine learning. Class I and class II HLA loci were covered by the typing at four-digit resolution. Across some 400 genotyped donors of the cohort, an average of about 240,000 unique TCR beta nucleotide sequences per donor were sequenced, and 15% to 20% of those sequences were non-productive. The number of donors typed differed by locus, with roughly 620-640 for A, B, C, DRB1 and DQB1, roughly 550 for DQA1, 606 for DPA1, and 472 for DPB1. Roughly 300 gigabases of sequencing data and around 88 million unique TCR sequences made up an early release that covered approximately 620 HLA-typed donors. In a later analysis, previously published TCR beta repertoires from 666 donors were re-analyzed and high-resolution HLA genotyping was added so that TCR occurrence patterns could be studied. Besides the first cohort of around 700 subjects, a separate validation cohort made up of 120 or so different subjects was used. Donor age, sex, ethnicity and CMV serostatus were collected together with the repertoire data.

This clone was counted only a few times. The specificity of this receptor is unknown. Base qualities were left out, and no much larger clone turns up one base away. The cohort consisted of 600 to 700 healthy bone marrow donors. Cohort members were all nominally healthy when sampled, although unrecorded immune exposures were likely present. The donor tested CMV seronegative and was one of the 352 seronegative cohort members. Each donor provided a peripheral blood sample, and peripheral blood mononuclear cells were used for TCR beta sequencing. Genomic DNA was extracted from the blood cell samples with the Qiagen DNeasy Blood Extraction Kit. The germline V gene specifies SNHLY as CDR1 and FYNNEI as CDR2. The CDR3, cysteine through phenylalanine, is 14 amino acids long. Only the CDR3 DNA is retained, 42 bases long and in frame from the first base. The V end loses 4 bases and the J end loses 2 bases, and a stretch of 6 bases separates them.

Library prep was done by the immunoSEQ multiplex PCR assay. The multiplex PCR relied on a mix of 60 forward primers for TCR Vbeta segments and 13 reverse primers for TCR Jbeta segments. The CDR3 region of rearranged TCR beta genes was amplified from genomic DNA by a multiplex PCR assay. Amplified TCR beta libraries were sequenced as 87-base-pair reads on the Illumina HiSeq System. The study's own analysis went as follows. In a later analysis, roughly 80 million unique TCR beta chains were counted across the roughly 700 repertoires, and around 10 million of these chains were shared by at least two donors. A nearest-neighbor algorithm error-corrected the raw reads and collapsed the reads into unique sequences, merging closely related sequences to remove PCR and sequencing errors. To assign V, D and J gene segments, CDR3 sequences were aligned to IMGT reference sequences. Each retained sequence needed at least a six-nucleotide match to both a V gene segment and a J gene segment. Rearrangements were called productive when the CDR3 lacked stop codons and stayed in frame with V and J; all others were non-productive. CDR3 was defined by IMGT convention, running from the second conserved V-encoded cysteine to the conserved J-encoded phenylalanine. The earlier analysis of some 580 of the donors excluded any sequence lacking an unambiguous match to a single V gene segment. An earlier analysis of fewer than 750 of the donors called V segments functional above 56.7% productive rearrangements and segregating when the between-donor standard deviation exceeded 5%. To diagnose cytomegalovirus status from the catalog of TCR beta chain sequences, a statistical classification framework was built. In a later analysis, TCR nucleotide sequences were compared against IMGT/GENE-DB human TR gene sequences so that V and J genes could be assigned. Using the TCRdist pipeline, a later analysis assigned CDR3 sequences along with most-parsimonious VDJ recombination scenarios. A later analysis defined each TCR beta chain by its CDR3 amino acid sequence plus V-gene family, and excluded reads lacking a unique V-gene family. In a later analysis, 450 to 600 highly shared, low-generation-probability nucleotide sequences were removed to address suspected cross-contamination and a sequencing artifact. For each public chain, a later analysis derived a clonal expansion index from normalized ranks of inferred template counts within each repertoire. In a later analysis, generation probabilities were computed with a VDJ recombination model fitted to out-of-frame rearrangements, and the resulting probabilities were checked against IGoR. A later analysis scored TCR-TCR, TCR-HLA and TCR-CMV co-occurrence with hypergeometric tests, applying a repertoire-size bias correction to TCR pairs. In a later analysis, false discovery rates were estimated by permuting HLA or CMV assignments 20 times. In a later analysis, co-occurring TCRs were grouped using DBSCAN, with TCRdist sequence similarity added in when clustering inside HLA-allele-positive subsets. Repertoires with fewer than 30,000 or more than 120,000 public chains, plus five repertoires with anomalous nucleotide sharing, were excluded from co-occurrence clustering. TCRdb stores this immuneACCESS table with in-frame sequences only. Part of the clones is absent; in the studies checked, under half of the shortfall reflects unresolved V genes, and no reason is known for the rest. The DNA was the basis for D and trimming; V, J and clone size are from that table. The sample table holds around 140,000 clones, of which roughly 70% were seen once. Around 7% of the sample goes to the ten largest clones.

Study-wide conclusions, independent of this receptor: At a false discovery rate of 0.05, a later analysis linked under 20,000 TCR beta sequences to specific HLA alleles. Broadly in line with IMGT annotations, most TCR beta V segments showed up in productive rearrangements about 90% or about 30% of the time in an earlier analysis of several hundred of the donors. A further reported finding was that TCR beta sequences accurately predicted the HLA-A and HLA-B alleles for most subjects in the first cohort. Compared with equally common non-associated chains, HLA-associated TCR beta chains in a later analysis were more clonally expanded and had lower generation probabilities. The classifier was reported to diagnose cytomegalovirus status with high specificity and sensitivity in both the original cohort and the validation cohort. In a later analysis, most CMV-associated TCR beta chains were found to appear HLA-restricted, with HLA associations seemingly driven largely by CMV exposure. Linkage disequilibrium might explain the correlated functional status among segregating V segments, but an unknown experimental factor could not be excluded. In a later genetic analysis, a missense DCLRE1C variant was associated with V-gene and J-gene trimming of TCR beta chains, and the association was replicated in an independent cohort. Because counts were too low, about 15 rarely observed V segments, including chromosome 9 orphons, were left out of the earlier analysis of 587 of the donors. The presence/absence analyses assumed that sequencing depth was roughly uniform across donors, and that assumption may not be true. A later analysis found that TCR association rates varied across HLA loci, with DRB1 alleles showing the most associated TCRs and HLA-C alleles the fewest. The sequencing pipeline was judged likely to have produced a cluster of highly shared sequence variants as a technical artifact. The cohort was sequenced for TCR beta chains only, and without alpha or paired-chain data the features that could be detected were limited. While some public TCRs were present in many individuals, most TCR sequences turned up only very rarely across donors. A later genetic analysis reported fewer N-insertions in productive TCRs among donors in an Asian-associated ancestry cluster than the roughly 700-donor mean. For the cohort, immune exposure information was limited to CMV serostatus. Because some donors lacked HLA typing at each locus, the association tests relied only on the typed subset. Some IMGT-functional V segments, including TRBV6-2 and TRBV6-3, could not be told apart with the 87-base-pair reads, so those segments were excluded. In a later analysis, several top co-occurrence clusters were reported to appear linked to parvovirus B19, influenza, CMV and Epstein-Barr virus. In vitro tests confirmed that a few of the cytomegalovirus-associated TCR beta chains recognize cytomegalovirus antigens. It was suggested by the authors that the approach could potentially be generalized to other disease states and immunological phenotypes. Assigning TCR associations to individual alleles was difficult when HLA alleles, especially DR and DQ, strongly co-occurred. A total of fewer than 200 TCR beta chains were listed by the study as associated with cytomegalovirus.

This receptor was taken from a man under 40 in good health and CMV-seronegative. This chain joins TRBV2 to TRBJ2-6; no D segment can be confidently identified. The sample taken for sequencing was PBMCs. Here the CDR3 is given as CASSVTAGANVLTF. At the DNA level, the sequence is TGTGCCAGCAGTGTAACGGCTGGGGCCAACGTCCTGACTTTC.